The next 17 T cell receptor beta chains were all read from a single sample in a study of cytomegalovirus exposure and HLA in healthy donors. PCR used 60 Vbeta primers and 13 Jbeta primers. Measured with immunoSEQ multiplex PCR; TCRdb has only the in-frame clones, and not every one. This sample has 150,000 to 200,000 clones, with more than 60% found just once. The sequencing sample was made of PBMCs. These receptors came from a woman aged 25 to 45 in good health and CMV-seronegative.

This rearrangement joins TRBV14 to TRBJ1-1; 9 bases fit TRBD1. J lost 1 base, V lost 4 bases, and 4 bases had no gene match. The germline gives CDR1 SGHDN, CDR2 FVKESK. This CDR3 spans 15 amino acids. In DNA form, the CDR3 reads TGTGCCAGCAGCCGCAGGGGACAGGGGAACACTGAAGCTTTCTTT. Residues: CASSRRGQGNTEAFF.

This clone was recorded once. CDR3: CASRKRGGPNEQFF. The CDR3 DNA reads as TGTGCCAGCAGAAAGCGGGGGGGCCCCAATGAGCAGTTCTTC. The chain is built from TRBV28 and TRBJ2-1; TRBD2 aligns across 10 bases. V was clipped by 6 bases and J by 6 bases; unmatched bases: 5. Germline V gives CDR1 MDHEN, CDR2 SYDVKM. CDR3 length: 14 residues. Together with reference TRBV28 and TRBJ2-1, the CDR3 gives the full variable domain: DVKVTQSSRYLVKRTGEKVFLECVQDMDHENMFWYRQDPGLGLRLIYFSYDVKMKEKGDIPEGYSVSREKKERFSLILESASTNQTSMYLCASRKRGGPNEQFFGPGTRLTVL.

The V and J genes are TRBV4-1 and TRBJ2-7, with 11 nucleotides matching TRBD2. The germline CDR1 and CDR2 sequences are MGHRA and YSYEKL. V lost 1 base to trimming and J lost 1 base; unmatched junction nucleotides: 12. This CDR3 comprises 19 residues. The CDR3, as DNA: TGCGCCAGCAGCCAAGTCTCCGGGACTAGCGGTGGCCTTTCCTACGAGCAGTACTTC. Amino acids: CASSQVSGTSGGLSYEQYF.

The J gene is TRBJ2-1, the V gene TRBV15; a possible D gene is TRBD1 (7 bases). V was trimmed by 1 base and J by 6 bases, leaving 16 bases between them. This CDR3 contains 16 residues. Germline CDR1 reads LNHNV; CDR2 reads YYDKDF (reference sequence). CDR3 nucleotides: TGTGCCACCAGCAGAGGGGGCGGGACAGCCCTCAATGAGCAGTTCTTC. Its protein product is CATSRGGGTALNEQFF.

The chain carries TRBV19 and TRBJ1-5, with 12 bases identical to TRBD1. The length of the CDR3 is 18 residues. CDR1 is LNHDA and CDR2 is SQIVND in the germline V gene (reference sequence). V lost 5 bases and J lost 6; bases outside the gene matches: 14. The CDR3 coding sequence is TGTGCCAGTAGTCGCCGGGACAGGGGGCTCTGGGTGGGTCAGCCCCAGCATTTT. This codes for CASSRRDRGLWVGQPQHF.

The V gene is TRBV7-9, the J gene TRBJ1-1, with 7 bases matching TRBD1. The V gene's germline CDR1 is SEHNR and CDR2 FQNEAQ (reference sequence). The CDR3 length is 14 residues. Unmatched junction bases numbered 2, after V lost 4 bases and J lost 0 bases. CDR3 residues: CASSSTGLNTEAFF. The CDR3, as DNA: TGTGCCAGCAGCTCGACAGGGTTGAACACTGAAGCTTTCTTT.

The chain has TRBV6-9 and TRBJ2-2, with D tentatively TRBD2 (5 bases). Trimming left V 5 bases short and J 5 bases short, with 24 bases between. The CDR3 is made up of 18 amino acids. Germline CDR1 is MNHGY and CDR2 is SVAAGI. The CDR3 protein is CASSEVSGGGGLTGELFF. DNA of the CDR3: TGTGCCAGCAGTGAGGTTTCAGGCGGAGGCGGGTTGACCGGGGAGCTGTTTTTT.

The chain recombines TRBV7-8 with TRBJ1-4, with D unclear. Trimming stripped 5 bases from V and 6 bases from J, with 16 bases between. This CDR3 region has 15 residues. Germline V gene sequence: CDR1 SGHVS, CDR2 FQNEAQ. The CDR3 coding sequence is TGTGCCAGCAGCCCCTCGGGGAGGAACGATGAAAAACTGTTTTTT. It codes for CASSPSGRNDEKLFF. The variable domain in full, completed from reference TRBV7-8 and TRBJ1-4, reads GAGVSQSPRYKVAKRGQDVALRCDPISGHVSLFWYQQALGQGPEFLTYFQNEAQLDKSGLPSDRFFAERPEGSVSTLKIQRTQQEDSAVYLCASSPSGRNDEKLFFGSGTQLSVL.

V and J are TRBV5-1 and TRBJ1-2, with D possibly matching TRBD1 (5 bases). CDR3 length: 12 amino acids. Trimming shortened V by 7 bases and J by 4 bases, and 11 bases separated the two germline ends. The germline V gene encodes CDR1 SGHRS and CDR2 YFSETQ. CDR3 sequence: CASSLDTYGYTF. DNA of the CDR3: TGCGCCAGCTCATTGGACACCTATGGCTACACCTTC.

The chain joins TRBV4-2 to TRBJ1-2; TRBD1 agrees at 9 bases. The V gene end was trimmed by 1 base and the J gene end by 7 bases; junction bases not matched to a gene: 7. Germline assignment: CDR1 LGHNA and CDR2 YNFKEQ. The CDR3 spans 15 residues. The CDR3 coding sequence is TGTGCCAGCAGCCAAGTACAGGGACAGGGACGTGGCTACACCTTC. Translating it yields CASSQVQGQGRGYTF.

The chain uses TRBV2 and TRBJ1-2; D remains ambiguous. V lost 3 bases to trimming and J lost 3 bases, with 8 bases between them. CDR1 and CDR2 from the germline V gene are SNHLY and FYNNEI. This CDR3 contains 13 residues. The CDR3 sequence is CASSENSYYGYTF. As DNA, the CDR3 is TGTGCCAGCAGTGAGAACAGTTACTATGGCTACACCTTC.

The rearrangement joins TRBV2 to TRBJ1-4; 7 nucleotides line up with TRBD1. Germline values: CDR1 SNHLY, CDR2 FYNNEI. The ends lost 5 bases at V and 8 bases at J; junction bases unmatched: 8. The CDR3 totals 14 residues. The CDR3 here is CASSRQGVTEKLFF. The CDR3, as DNA: TGTGCCAGCAGTCGACAGGGTGTTACCGAAAAACTGTTTTTT.

The chain employs TRBV15 and TRBJ2-1; weak D call: TRBD1 (6 bases). In germline, CDR1 is LNHNV, CDR2 YYDKDF (reference sequence). The CDR3 consists of 14 residues. Trimming pared 0 bases from V and 7 bases from J, leaving 10 bases between. The CDR3 region is CATSRDPGANEQFF. The CDR3 DNA follows: TGTGCCACCAGCAGAGATCCAGGGGCGAATGAGCAGTTCTTC.

V gene TRBV6-1 combines with J gene TRBJ1-2, with a weak D call TRBD1 (6 bases). This CDR3 is 17 amino acids long. Germline CDR1 reads MNHNS; CDR2 reads SASEGT. The V and J ends lost 4 bases and 2 bases respectively, with 20 bases between them. CDR3 nucleotide sequence: TGTGCCAGCAGTGCTCGGAGCCTATTCAGGGGAAACTATGGCTACACCTTC. This gives the protein CASSARSLFRGNYGYTF.

This chain joins TRBV4-2 and TRBJ2-2; no firm D call. Trimming cost V 0 bases and J 6 bases, with 11 bases left between them. This CDR3 is 15 amino acids long. From germline, CDR1 is LGHNA and CDR2 YNFKEQ. This CDR3 reads CASSQDLTIPGELFF. In nucleotides, the CDR3 is TGTGCCAGCAGCCAAGACCTCACTATCCCCGGGGAGCTGTTTTTT.

The chain is built from TRBV5-6 and TRBJ1-2; the match to TRBD1 covers 9 bases. The junction had 9 bases not matched to a gene; V was cut back by 4 bases and J by 2 bases. Germline V gene sequence: CDR1 SGHDT, CDR2 YYEEEE. This CDR3 has 16 residues. CDR3 bases: TGTGCCAGCAGCCCCGTGGGGACAGGGCTAAACTATGGCTACACCTTC. Its translation is CASSPVGTGLNYGYTF.

V is TRBV11-2 and J is TRBJ2-1, with TRBD2 identical over 14 bases. The CDR3 length is 20 residues. Germline lookup yields CDR1 SGHAT and CDR2 FQNNGV. With 0 bases clipped from V and 7 bases from J, the junction kept 14 bases outside the gene matches. The CDR3 DNA reads TGTGCCAGCAGCTTAGATGGGACTAGCGGGGGAGCCCGCGCCTCAAATGAGCAGTTCTTC. It encodes CASSLDGTSGGARASNEQFF.